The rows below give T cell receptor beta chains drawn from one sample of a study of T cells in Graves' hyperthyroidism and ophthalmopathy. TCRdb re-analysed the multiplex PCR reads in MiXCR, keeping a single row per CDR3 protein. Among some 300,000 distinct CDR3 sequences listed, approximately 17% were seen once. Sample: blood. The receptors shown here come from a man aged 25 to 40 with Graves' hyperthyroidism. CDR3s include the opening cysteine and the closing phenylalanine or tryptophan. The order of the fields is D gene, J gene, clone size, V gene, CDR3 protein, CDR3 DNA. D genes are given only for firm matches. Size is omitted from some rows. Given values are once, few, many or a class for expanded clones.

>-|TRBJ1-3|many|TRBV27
CASSATGGRNTIYF
TGTGCCAGCAGTGCGACAGGAGGGAGAAACACCATATATTTT
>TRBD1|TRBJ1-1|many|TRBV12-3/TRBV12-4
CASSFLDRATEAFF
TGTGCCAGCAGCTTCCTCGACAGGGCGACTGAAGCTTTCTTT
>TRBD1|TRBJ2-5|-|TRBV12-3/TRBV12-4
CASSPGPGTGGSETRYF
TGTGCCAGCAGTCCGGGTCCCGGGACAGGGGGCAGTGAGACCCGGTACTTC
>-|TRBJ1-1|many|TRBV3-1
CASSQAPGMNTEAFF
TGTGCCAGCAGCCAAGCCCCCGGCATGAACACTGAAGCTTTCTTT
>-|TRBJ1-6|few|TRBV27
CASSLKWRDSPLHF
TGTGCCAGCAGTTTAAAATGGAGGGATTCACCCCTCCACTTT
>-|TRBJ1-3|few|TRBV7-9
CASSLGAGNSGNTIYF
TGTGCCAGCAGCTTGGGGGCAGGCAACTCTGGAAACACCATATATTTT
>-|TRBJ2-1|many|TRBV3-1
CASSQEDHYNEQFF
TGTGCCAGCAGCCAAGAGGACCATTACAATGAGCAGTTCTTC
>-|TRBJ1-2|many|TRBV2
CASSERPNYGYTF
TGTGCCAGCAGTGAAAGGCCTAACTATGGCTACACCTTC
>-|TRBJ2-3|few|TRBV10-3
CAISESGGDTQYF
TGTGCCATCAGTGAGTCTGGAGGAGATACGCAGTATTTT
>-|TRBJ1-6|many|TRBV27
CASSRGGRGSPLHF
TGTGCCAGCAGTCGAGGCGGTCGGGGATCACCCCTCCACTTT
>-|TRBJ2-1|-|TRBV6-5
CASRYIGGTQFF
TGTGCCAGCAGATACATAGGGGGGACGCAGTTCTTC
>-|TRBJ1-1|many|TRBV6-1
CASSKGENTEAFF
TGTGCCAGCAGTAAAGGGGAGAACACTGAAGCTTTCTTT
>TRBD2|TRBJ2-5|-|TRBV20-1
CSAWGGQETQYF
TGCAGTGCTTGGGGGGGACAAGAGACCCAGTACTTC
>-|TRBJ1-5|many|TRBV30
CAWSVPAYRYDIYNQPQHF
TGTGCCTGGAGTGTACCGGCCTACCGTTATGACATCTACAATCAGCCCCAGCATTTT
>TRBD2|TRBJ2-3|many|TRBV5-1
CASKRDGGTDTQYF
TGCGCCAGCAAACGGGACGGGGGGACAGATACGCAGTATTTT
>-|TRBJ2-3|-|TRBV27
CASRPSRNERGTDTQYF
TGTGCCAGCAGGCCCTCACGAAACGAGCGGGGCACAGATACGCAGTATTTT
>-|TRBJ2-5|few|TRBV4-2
CASSPEKGGQEIQYF
TGTGCCAGCAGCCCCGAGAAGGGAGGCCAAGAGATCCAGTACTTC
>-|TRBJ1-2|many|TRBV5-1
CASSLDTGVDYGYTF
TGCGCCAGCAGCTTGGATACGGGGGTTGACTATGGCTACACCTTC
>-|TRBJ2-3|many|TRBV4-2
CASSPEGYPTDTQYF
TGTGCCAGCAGCCCCGAGGGCTACCCCACAGATACGCAGTATTTT
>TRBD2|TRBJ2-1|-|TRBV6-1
CASDLAGAYNEQFF
TGTGCCAGCGATCTAGCGGGAGCCTACAATGAGCAGTTCTTC
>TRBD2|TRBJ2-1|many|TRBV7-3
CASSLSSGSNEQFF
TGTGCCAGCAGCTTATCTAGCGGGAGCAATGAGCAGTTCTTC
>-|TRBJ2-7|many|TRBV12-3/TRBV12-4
CASSPLTTTEQYF
TGTGCCAGCAGTCCACTTACTACCACCGAGCAGTACTTC
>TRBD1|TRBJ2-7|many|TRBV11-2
CASSDRVHYEQYF
TGTGCCAGCAGTGACAGGGTACACTACGAGCAGTACTTC
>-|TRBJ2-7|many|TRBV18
CASSPRPGTDNYEQYF
TGTGCCAGCTCACCGCGGCCGGGAACAGACAACTACGAGCAGTACTTC
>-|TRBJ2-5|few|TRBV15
CATRPGAKQETQYF
TGTGCCACCAGACCCGGGGCTAAACAAGAGACCCAGTACTTC